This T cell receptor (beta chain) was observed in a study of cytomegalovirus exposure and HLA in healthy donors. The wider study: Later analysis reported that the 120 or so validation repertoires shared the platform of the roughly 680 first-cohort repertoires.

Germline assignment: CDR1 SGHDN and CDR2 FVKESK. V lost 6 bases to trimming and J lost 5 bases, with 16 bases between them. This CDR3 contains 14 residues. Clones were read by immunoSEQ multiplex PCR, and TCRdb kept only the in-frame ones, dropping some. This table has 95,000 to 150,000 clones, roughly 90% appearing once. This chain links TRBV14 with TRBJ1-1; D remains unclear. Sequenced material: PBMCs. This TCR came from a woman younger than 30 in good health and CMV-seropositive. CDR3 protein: CASRRSAGRTEAFF. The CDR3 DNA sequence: TGTGCCAGCAGACGCTCAGCGGGCCGAACTGAAGCTTTCTTT.